The present entry profiles one T cell receptor (beta chain) with its context. The antigen is undetermined. The data derive from a study of cytomegalovirus exposure and HLA in healthy donors. Regarding the study as a whole: The dataset shows that most TCR sequences were rare, while some public TCRs occurred in many donors. The study recorded around 160 TCR beta chains that were cytomegalovirus-associated.

Sequenced by immunoSEQ multiplex PCR; TCRdb stores in-frame clones only, minus some. The sample has over 120,000 clones; 80% to 90% are singletons. The germline V gene has CDR1 MNHNY and CDR2 SVGAGI (reference sequence). The CDR3 consists of 13 residues. V shed 10 bases and J 3 bases; nucleotides not matched to a gene: 4. The sample consisted of PBMCs. The chain recombines TRBV6-6 with TRBJ2-5, with 11 bases identical to TRBD2. The TCR originated in a woman aged 30 to 39 in good health and CMV-seropositive. In nucleotides, the CDR3 is TGTGCCAATAGCGGGGGGGCCGAAGAGACCCAGTACTTC. Protein sequence: CANSGGAEETQYF.